Listed below are T cell receptor beta chains from one sample, sequenced in a study of response to subunit inactivated influenza vaccine. Each CDR3 protein gets one entry after TCRdb re-called the RT-PCR reads with MiXCR. The top ten hold 13% of the sample, which has approximately 530,000 distinct CDR3 sequences, under 9% seen once. Source: PBMCs from blood, taken less than 25 months after vaccination. The origin of the receptors is a man between 50 and 75 years old who received an inactivated influenza vaccine. The CDR3 runs from the conserved cysteine through the conserved F or W. Fields, in order: V gene, J gene, clone size, D gene, CDR3 length, CDR3 protein, CDR3 DNA. A D gene is named only where the DNA matches it firmly. The size of a clone is reported for some rows only, either as once, few or many, or as a class for expanded clones.

TRBV9	TRBJ1-1	-	-	14	CASSVVSGNTGAFF	TGTGCCAGCAGCGTAGTTTCTGGGAACACTGGAGCTTTCTTT
TRBV28	TRBJ2-7	few	TRBD2	22	CASSLWASGRFSPVRRNYEQYF	TGTGCCAGCAGTTTATGGGCTAGCGGGAGGTTTTCTCCGGTTCGTCGAAACTACGAGCAGTACTTC
TRBV12-3/TRBV12-4	TRBJ2-2	-	-	13	CASSLLGSGELFF	TGTGCCAGCAGTTTATTAGGGTCCGGGGAGCTGTTTTTT
TRBV10-3	TRBJ1-4	-	TRBD1	14	CAISERDSSEKLFF	TGTGCCATCAGTGAGCGGGACAGTAGTGAAAAACTGTTTTTT
TRBV11-2	TRBJ2-7	few	-	15	CASSYWTDPGYEQYF	TGTGCCAGCAGCTACTGGACAGACCCCGGCTACGAGCAGTACTTC
TRBV4-2	TRBJ2-2	-	-	15	CASSHLPGDTGELFF	TGTGCCAGCAGCCACCTCCCCGGGGACACCGGGGAGCTGTTTTTT
TRBV3-1	TRBJ2-3	-	-	14	CASSQSGTTDTQYF	TGTGCCAGCAGCCAGTCAGGGACGACAGATACGCAGTATTTT
TRBV3-1	TRBJ1-3	many	-	14	CASSRQGSGNTIYF	TGTGCCAGCAGCCGGCAGGGCTCTGGAAACACCATATATTTT
TRBV5-1	TRBJ2-7	-	-	15	CASSLVSQSSYEQYF	TGCGCCAGCAGCTTGGTGTCACAGAGCTCCTACGAGCAGTACTTC
TRBV5-1	TRBJ2-2	-	TRBD2	16	CASSFVSGGNTGELFF	TGCGCCAGCAGCTTCGTTAGCGGGGGGAACACCGGGGAGCTGTTTTTT
TRBV29-1	TRBJ2-1	few	TRBD1	13	CSVDETGMNEQFF	TGCAGCGTTGATGAGACAGGGATGAATGAGCAGTTCTTC
TRBV5-4	TRBJ2-1	few	-	16	CASSPTRSGLNNEQFF	TGTGCCAGCAGCCCTACACGGAGCGGGCTTAACAATGAGCAGTTCTTC
TRBV7-9	TRBJ1-1	-	-	15	CASSSWVELNTEAFF	TGTGCCAGCAGCTCTTGGGTGGAGTTGAACACTGAAGCTTTCTTT
TRBV7-9	TRBJ1-1	few	-	14	CASRHDTERTEAFF	TGTGCCAGCAGACACGACACGGAGAGAACTGAAGCTTTCTTT
TRBV7-2	TRBJ1-3	few	-	15	CASVEGSGLGNTIYF	TGTGCCAGCGTTGAGGGTTCAGGGCTAGGAAACACCATATATTTT
TRBV11-2	TRBJ2-1	few	-	15	CASSLDGVAANEQFF	TGTGCCAGCAGCTTAGACGGAGTAGCGGCAAATGAGCAGTTCTTC
TRBV20-1	TRBJ1-2	many	-	12	CSADDRRYGYTF	TGCAGTGCTGATGACAGGCGCTATGGCTACACCTTC
TRBV5-6	TRBJ2-1	-	TRBD2	17	CASSRYQGLAGGNKQFF	TGTGCCAGCAGCCGATACCAGGGACTAGCGGGAGGAAATAAGCAGTTCTTC
TRBV5-1	TRBJ2-7	few	-	15	CASSLEGATGNEQYF	TGCGCCAGCAGCTTGGAAGGGGCTACAGGGAACGAGCAGTACTTC
TRBV24-1	TRBJ2-1	many	-	16	CATSEGRTSFYNEQFF	TGTGCCACCAGTGAGGGGCGGACGAGCTTCTACAATGAGCAGTTCTTC
TRBV25-1	TRBJ2-4	-	TRBD1	17	CASSEAGTGLAKNIQYF	TGTGCCAGCAGTGAGGCCGGGACAGGTCTAGCCAAAAACATTCAGTACTTC
TRBV5-1	TRBJ2-1	few	-	15	CASSLEGGRKGEQFF	TGCGCCAGCAGCTTGGAGGGCGGTAGGAAGGGAGAGCAGTTCTTC
TRBV11-2	TRBJ2-1	-	TRBD2	14	CASSLRTSGGEQFF	TGTGCCAGCAGCCTCCGGACTAGCGGGGGGGAGCAGTTCTTC
TRBV4-3	TRBJ2-7	few	TRBD2	16	CASSPEIRGLASEQYF	TGCGCCAGCAGCCCCGAGATTCGGGGACTAGCTAGCGAGCAGTACTTC
TRBV10-3	TRBJ2-2	many	TRBD1	13	CAIGTGSTGELFF	TGTGCCATCGGGACAGGGAGCACCGGGGAGCTGTTTTTT
TRBV6-4	TRBJ2-7	-	TRBD1	19	CASSAFRDRASLSSYEQYF	TGTGCCAGCAGTGCCTTCCGGGACAGGGCTTCGCTTAGCTCCTACGAGCAGTACTTC
TRBV30	TRBJ2-1	few	-	12	CAFSRLVSEQFF	TGTGCCTTCTCCCGACTAGTAAGCGAGCAGTTCTTC
TRBV30	TRBJ1-1	-	-	11	CAWNRGTEAFF	TGTGCCTGGAATCGAGGTACTGAAGCTTTCTTT
TRBV18	TRBJ1-1	many	-	13	CASSPKIGGEAFF	TGTGCCAGCTCACCAAAAATCGGAGGTGAAGCTTTCTTT
TRBV20-1	TRBJ1-2	few	TRBD1	16	CSAREALGQDGYGYTF	TGCAGTGCTAGAGAAGCCTTGGGACAGGACGGCTATGGCTACACCTTC
TRBV6-2/TRBV6-3	TRBJ1-5	-	-	14	CASSYQYSNQPQHF	TGTGCCAGCAGTTATCAATATAGCAATCAGCCCCAGCATTTT
TRBV29-1	TRBJ2-5	-	-	10	CSPVKETQYF	TGCAGCCCGGTGAAAGAGACCCAGTACTTC
TRBV20-1	TRBJ2-1	-	TRBD1	16	CRVIGTGGRTFNEQFF	TGCAGGGTGATCGGGACAGGGGGAAGAACCTTCAATGAGCAGTTCTTC
TRBV7-2	TRBJ1-5	-	-	14	CASSLGVGGGAQHF	TGTGCCAGCAGCTTGGGGGTGGGCGGAGGGGCCCAGCATTTT
TRBV20-1	TRBJ1-6	few	-	15	CSARDSQAYNSPLHF	TGCAGTGCTAGAGATTCGCAGGCTTATAATTCACCCCTCCACTTT
TRBV7-2	TRBJ2-1	few	-	16	CASSRTGTAGYNEQFF	TGTGCCAGCAGCCGGACCGGGACCGCCGGTTACAATGAGCAGTTCTTC
TRBV6-6	TRBJ2-3	few	-	12	CASSYTLDTQYF	TGTGCCAGCAGTTATACGTTGGATACGCAGTATTTT
TRBV12-3/TRBV12-4	TRBJ1-5	few	-	17	CASSPSQFATHDQPQHF	TGTGCCAGCAGTCCCTCTCAGTTTGCTACACATGATCAGCCCCAGCATTTT
TRBV29-1	TRBJ2-2	few	-	13	CSVGGGAPGELFF	TGCAGCGTCGGGGGCGGGGCACCCGGGGAGCTGTTTTTT
TRBV5-6	TRBJ2-7	-	-	14	CASSHPGHTYEQYF	TGTGCCAGCAGCCATCCGGGACATACCTACGAGCAGTACTTC
TRBV10-3	TRBJ2-7	few	TRBD1	14	CAISDRTGLDEQYF	TGTGCCATCAGTGATCGGACAGGGTTGGACGAGCAGTACTTC
TRBV2	TRBJ1-5	many	TRBD1	14	CASPRDRDNQPQHF	TGTGCCAGCCCCAGAGACAGGGACAATCAGCCCCAGCATTTT
TRBV7-2	TRBJ1-5	many	-	16	CASSQYARGLNQPQHF	TGTGCCAGCAGCCAATATGCCCGGGGACTTAATCAGCCCCAGCATTTT
TRBV5-1	TRBJ2-7	-	TRBD2	15	CASSSSGRAIDEQYF	TGCGCCAGCAGCTCTAGCGGGAGGGCCATCGACGAGCAGTACTTC
TRBV5-1	TRBJ2-1	many	TRBD2	15	CASSLGAGAYNEQFF	TGCGCCAGCAGCTTAGGGGCGGGAGCGTACAATGAGCAGTTCTTC
TRBV5-8	TRBJ2-5	-	-	15	CASSPLGALQETQYF	TGTGCCAGCAGCCCACTCGGGGCCCTCCAAGAGACCCAGTACTTC
TRBV11-2	TRBJ2-6	-	TRBD2	16	CASSSKAGTGANVLTF	TGTGCCAGCAGCTCCAAAGCGGGGACTGGGGCCAACGTCCTGACTTTC
TRBV20-1	TRBJ1-6	many	TRBD1	13	CSARETGEPPLHF	TGCAGTGCTAGAGAAACAGGGGAACCACCCCTCCACTTT
TRBV20-1	TRBJ1-4	few	-	15	CSARDRDRWDEKLFF	TGCAGTGCTAGAGATCGAGACAGGTGGGATGAAAAACTGTTTTTT
TRBV7-6	TRBJ2-2	few	TRBD1	15	CASSLEDRGAGELFF	TGTGCCAGCAGCTTGGAAGACAGGGGTGCCGGGGAGCTGTTTTTT
TRBV5-1	TRBJ2-1	many	-	13	CPSSFAEGNEQFF	TGCCCCAGCAGCTTCGCGGAGGGCAATGAGCAGTTCTTC
TRBV7-8	TRBJ2-7	many	-	14	CASSGGGFLNEQYF	TGTGCCAGCAGCGGAGGCGGATTCCTAAACGAGCAGTACTTC
TRBV9	TRBJ2-2	few	-	13	CASTGTNTGELFF	TGTGCCAGCACTGGCACGAACACCGGGGAGCTGTTTTTT